The clone carrying this T cell receptor beta chain has only one observation. The antigen is undetermined. These data originate in a study of T cell responses to AZD1222 COVID-19 vaccine. The method was immunoSEQ multiplex PCR; TCRdb's version includes in-frame clones alone and lacks a portion of them. The sample lists 150,000 or so clones, less than 90% occurring once. Points from the study as a whole: There were vaccine-associated CD4 TCRs across spike, dominant at 160-218 and 743-854. With two AZD1222 doses given, Spike-specific TCR breadth and depth both rose.

The CDR3 has 16 residues. Germline V CDR1 and CDR2: LGHDT, YNNKEL (reference sequence). V was cut by 4 bases and J by 4 bases, with 17 bases left in between. This material consisted of peripheral blood, taken on day 0 of AZD1222 vaccination. The TCR comes from an adult in good health. The J gene is TRBJ2-1, the V gene TRBV3-1 (or the pseudogene TRBV3-2); TRBD1 is a possible D gene (6 bases). The CDR3 reads CASSRLLGAQYNEQFF. Written as DNA, the CDR3 is TGTGCCAGCAGCCGCCTCTTGGGGGCCCAATACAATGAGCAGTTCTTC.